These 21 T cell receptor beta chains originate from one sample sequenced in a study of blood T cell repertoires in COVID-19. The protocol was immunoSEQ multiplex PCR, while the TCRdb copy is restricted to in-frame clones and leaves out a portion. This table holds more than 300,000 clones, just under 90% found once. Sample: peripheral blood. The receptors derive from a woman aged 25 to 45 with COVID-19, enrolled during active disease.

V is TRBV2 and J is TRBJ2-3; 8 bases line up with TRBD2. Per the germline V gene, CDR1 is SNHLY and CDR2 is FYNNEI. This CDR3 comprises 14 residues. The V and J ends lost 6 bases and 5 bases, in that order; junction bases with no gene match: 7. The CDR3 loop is CASRRGAVGDTQYF. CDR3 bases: TGTGCCAGCAGGCGGGGGGCCGTGGGAGATACGCAGTATTTT. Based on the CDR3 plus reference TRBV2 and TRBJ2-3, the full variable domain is EPEVTQTPSHQVTQMGQEVILRCVPISNHLYFYWYRQILGQKVEFLVSFYNNEISEKSEIFDDQFSVERPDGSNFTLKIRSTKLEDSAMYFCASRRGAVGDTQYFGPGTRLTVL.

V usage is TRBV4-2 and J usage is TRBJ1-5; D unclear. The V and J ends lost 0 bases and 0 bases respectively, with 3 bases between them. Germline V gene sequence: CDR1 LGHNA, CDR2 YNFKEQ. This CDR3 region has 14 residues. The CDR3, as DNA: TGTGCCAGCAGCCAAGAGGCTAGCAATCAGCCCCAGCATTTT. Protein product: CASSQEASNQPQHF.

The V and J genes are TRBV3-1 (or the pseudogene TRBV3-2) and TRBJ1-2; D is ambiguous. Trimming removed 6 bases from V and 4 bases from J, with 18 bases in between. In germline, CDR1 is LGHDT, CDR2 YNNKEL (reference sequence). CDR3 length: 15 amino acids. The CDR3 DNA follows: TGTGCCAGCAGTCATGAGGCGAACACGGGCTATGGCTACACCTTC. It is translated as CASSHEANTGYGYTF.

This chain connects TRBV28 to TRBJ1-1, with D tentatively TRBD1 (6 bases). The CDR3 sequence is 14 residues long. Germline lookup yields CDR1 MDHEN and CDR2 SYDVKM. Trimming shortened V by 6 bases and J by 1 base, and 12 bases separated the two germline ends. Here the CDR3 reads CASSPGHPNTEAFF. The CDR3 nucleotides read TGTGCCAGCAGCCCGGGACACCCGAACACTGAAGCTTTCTTT.

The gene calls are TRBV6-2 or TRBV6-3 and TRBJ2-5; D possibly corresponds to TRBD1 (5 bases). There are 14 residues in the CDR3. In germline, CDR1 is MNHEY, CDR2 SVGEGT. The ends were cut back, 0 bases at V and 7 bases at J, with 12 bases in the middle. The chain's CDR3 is CASSYSGRVVTQYF. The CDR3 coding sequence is TGTGCCAGCAGTTACTCGGGCAGGGTCGTGACCCAGTACTTC.

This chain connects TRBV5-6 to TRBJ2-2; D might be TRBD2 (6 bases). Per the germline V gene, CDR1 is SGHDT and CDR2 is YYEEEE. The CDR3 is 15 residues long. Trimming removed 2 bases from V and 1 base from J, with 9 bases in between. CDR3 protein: CASSFRAGNTGELFF. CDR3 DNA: TGTGCCAGCAGCTTTAGAGCGGGGAACACCGGGGAGCTGTTTTTT.

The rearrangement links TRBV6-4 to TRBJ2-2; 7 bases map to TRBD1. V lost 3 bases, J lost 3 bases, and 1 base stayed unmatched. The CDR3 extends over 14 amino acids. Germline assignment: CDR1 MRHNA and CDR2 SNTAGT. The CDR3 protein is CASSEGTDTGELFF. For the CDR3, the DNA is TGTGCCAGCAGTGAAGGGACAGACACCGGGGAGCTGTTTTTT.

The CDR3 DNA reads as TGTGCCAGCTCCCCGGCAGGAAACCCCTACGAGCAGTACTTC. This gives the protein CASSPAGNPYEQYF. This chain connects TRBV18 to TRBJ2-7, with D uncertain. The CDR3 is 14 residues long. Trimming removed 6 bases at V and 2 bases at J, with 14 bases between. CDR1 and CDR2 from the germline V gene are KGHSH and LQKENI.

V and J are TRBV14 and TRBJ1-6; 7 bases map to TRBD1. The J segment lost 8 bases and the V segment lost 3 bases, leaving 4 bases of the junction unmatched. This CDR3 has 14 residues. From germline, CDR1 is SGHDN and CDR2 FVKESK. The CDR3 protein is CASSHWDRYSPLHF. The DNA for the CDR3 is TGTGCCAGCAGCCATTGGGACAGATATTCACCCCTCCACTTT.

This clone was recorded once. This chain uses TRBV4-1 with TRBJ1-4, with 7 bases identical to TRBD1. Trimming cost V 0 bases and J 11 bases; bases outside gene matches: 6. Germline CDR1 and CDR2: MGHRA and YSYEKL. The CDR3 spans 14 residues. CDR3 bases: TGCGCCAGCAGCCAAGAGGGGCGGGACAGTAAACTGTTTTTT. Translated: CASSQEGRDSKLFF.

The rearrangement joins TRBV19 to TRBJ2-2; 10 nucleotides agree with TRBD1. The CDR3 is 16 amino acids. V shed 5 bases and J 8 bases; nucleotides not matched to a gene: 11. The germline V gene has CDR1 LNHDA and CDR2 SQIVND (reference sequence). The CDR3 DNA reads TGTGCCAGTAGTCCTGCGACAGGGGGCTTTACGGGGGAGCTGTTTTTT. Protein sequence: CASSPATGGFTGELFF.

The chain's CDR3 is CASSQRASGGAYEQYF. The CDR3 region has the DNA TGTGCCAGCAGCCAAAGGGCTAGCGGGGGGGCGTATGAGCAGTACTTC. This chain joins TRBV5-6 and TRBJ2-7; 12 nucleotides match TRBD2. From germline, CDR1 is SGHDT and CDR2 YYEEEE. Trimming removed 4 bases from V and 7 bases from J; junction bases left unmatched: 12. The CDR3 covers 16 residues.

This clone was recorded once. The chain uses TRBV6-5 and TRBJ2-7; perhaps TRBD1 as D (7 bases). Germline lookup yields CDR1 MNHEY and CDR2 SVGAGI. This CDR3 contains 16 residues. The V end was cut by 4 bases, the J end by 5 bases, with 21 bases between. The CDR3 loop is CASSSPFQGGFHEQYF. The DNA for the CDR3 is TGTGCCAGCAGTTCCCCGTTCCAGGGGGGATTCCACGAGCAGTACTTC.

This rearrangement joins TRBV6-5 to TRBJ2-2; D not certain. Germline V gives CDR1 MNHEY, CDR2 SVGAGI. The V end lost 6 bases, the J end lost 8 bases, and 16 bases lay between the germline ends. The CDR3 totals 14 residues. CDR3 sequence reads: CASSPQTNPGELFF. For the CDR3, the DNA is TGTGCCAGCAGCCCACAGACAAATCCGGGGGAGCTGTTTTTT.

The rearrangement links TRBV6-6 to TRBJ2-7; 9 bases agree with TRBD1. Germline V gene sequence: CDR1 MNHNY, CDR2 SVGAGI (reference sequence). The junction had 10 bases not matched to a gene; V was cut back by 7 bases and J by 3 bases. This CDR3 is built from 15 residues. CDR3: CASTRSETGGYEQYF. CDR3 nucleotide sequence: TGTGCCAGCACCCGATCCGAGACAGGGGGCTACGAGCAGTACTTC.

CDR3: CASSLSGGNQPQHF. For the CDR3, the DNA is TGTGCCAGCAGTTTATCGGGGGGCAATCAGCCCCAGCATTTT. This sequence joins TRBV28 and TRBJ1-5; D perhaps matches TRBD1 (5 bases). Trimming cost V 1 base and J 2 bases, with 6 bases left between them. CDR1 and CDR2 (germline): MDHEN, SYDVKM. This CDR3 has 14 amino acids.

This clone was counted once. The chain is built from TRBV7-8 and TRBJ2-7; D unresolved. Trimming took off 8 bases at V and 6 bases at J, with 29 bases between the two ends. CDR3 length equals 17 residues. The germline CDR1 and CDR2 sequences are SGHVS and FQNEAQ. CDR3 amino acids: CASPKSRLLRMSGEQYV. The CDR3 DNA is TGTGCCAGCCCCAAATCTCGGCTACTCCGTATGTCGGGCGAGCAGTACGTC.

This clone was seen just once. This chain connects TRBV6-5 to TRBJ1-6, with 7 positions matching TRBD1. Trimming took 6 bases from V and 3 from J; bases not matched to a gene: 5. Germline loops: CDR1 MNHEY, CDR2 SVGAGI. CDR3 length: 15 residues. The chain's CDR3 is CASSPTGFYNSPLHF. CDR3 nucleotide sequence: TGTGCCAGCAGCCCGACAGGGTTCTATAATTCACCCCTCCACTTT.

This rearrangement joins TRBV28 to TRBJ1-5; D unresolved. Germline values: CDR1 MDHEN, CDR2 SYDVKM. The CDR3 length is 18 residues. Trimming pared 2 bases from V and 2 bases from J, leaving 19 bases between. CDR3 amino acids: CASSLRWRVREGNQPQHF. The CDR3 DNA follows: TGTGCCAGCAGTTTAAGATGGAGGGTTCGCGAGGGCAATCAGCCCCAGCATTTT.

CDR3 loop: CASSSVQGQGPQHF. The CDR3, as DNA: TGTGCCAGCAGTTCGGTGCAGGGCCAGGGGCCCCAGCATTTT. This chain connects TRBV6-5 to TRBJ1-5; possible D gene TRBD1, 5 bases. V was trimmed by 4 bases and J by 9 bases, leaving 16 bases between them. Germline V gene sequence: CDR1 MNHEY, CDR2 SVGAGI. The CDR3 is made up of 14 amino acids.

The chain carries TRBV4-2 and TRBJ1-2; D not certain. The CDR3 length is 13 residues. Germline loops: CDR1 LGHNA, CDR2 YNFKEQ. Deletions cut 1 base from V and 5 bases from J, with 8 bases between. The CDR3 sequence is CASSQGTEYGYTF. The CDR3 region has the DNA TGTGCCAGCAGCCAAGGAACAGAGTATGGCTACACCTTC.